The TCR beta chain described here comes from a study of Graves' ophthalmopathy and Graves' hyperthyroidism. RNA transcripts yielded amplified TCR beta CDR3 regions. HTBI primers were used in a first-round RT-PCR, which preceded a second-round multiplex PCR. Via MiXCR, TCRdb re-called the multiplex PCR reads, giving one row per CDR3 protein. Of more than 1,000,000 distinct CDR3 sequences in the sample, less than 45% were seen once. There are many counts of this clonotype. As yet, its antigen is unknown. Germline V gene data show CDR1 as LNHDA and CDR2 as SQIVND (reference sequence). V was cut by 6 bases and J by 14 bases, with 22 bases left in between. This CDR3 has 13 amino acids. Study-level results: For separating ophthalmopathy from stable hyperthyroidism, a 13-signature model gave less than 90% sensitivity and roughly 77% specificity.

This TCR was recovered from an adult man with Graves' hyperthyroidism. Sequencing was performed on peripheral blood or thyroid tissue (not recorded which). This chain links TRBV19 with TRBJ1-2; D possibly corresponds to TRBD1 (6 bases). The CDR3 DNA is TGTGCCAGTAGCTCCGGGACACCGTATATTAGGACCTTC. As protein: CASSSGTPYIRTF.